Listed here are 3 T cell receptor beta chains from one sample, sequenced in a study of T cells in localized non-small cell lung cancer. Only in-frame clones appear in the TCRdb table, and some are missing; sequencing was by immunoSEQ multiplex PCR. The data show about 2,600 clones, less than 25% seen once. Source: lung tumor tissue, taken before any cancer treatment. Receptors originate from a male donor at least 60 years old with stage III squamous cell lung carcinoma.

J is TRBJ2-3 and V is TRBV9; 14 nucleotides match TRBD2. The junction had 4 bases not matched to a gene; V was cut back by 3 bases and J by 7 bases. The CDR3 runs 15 residues. Germline V gene sequence: CDR1 SGDLS, CDR2 YYNGEE. The CDR3 DNA reads as TGTGCCAGCAGCGCGGGACTAGCGGGGGTACATACGCAGTATTTT. Residues: CASSAGLAGVHTQYF.

This clone was seen more than once but under ten times. The CDR3 DNA follows: TGCGCCAGCAGCCTCTCTACGGGACAGGGCAGCACAGATACGCAGTATTTT. Translated: CASSLSTGQGSTDTQYF. The chain carries TRBV5-1 and TRBJ2-3, with 9 bases aligning to TRBD1. V was clipped by 4 bases and J by 0 bases; unmatched bases: 9. The CDR3 runs 17 residues. Germline CDR1 SGHRS, CDR2 YFSETQ.

This chain links TRBV6-8 with TRBJ2-1; TRBD1 matches 10 bases. V was clipped by 6 bases and J by 9 bases; unmatched bases: 8. From germline, CDR1 is MNHGY and CDR2 SAAAGT. The CDR3 spans 14 residues. CDR3 in amino acids: CASRWGQGTVEQFF. The CDR3 DNA follows: TGTGCCAGCAGGTGGGGACAGGGGACGGTTGAGCAGTTCTTC.